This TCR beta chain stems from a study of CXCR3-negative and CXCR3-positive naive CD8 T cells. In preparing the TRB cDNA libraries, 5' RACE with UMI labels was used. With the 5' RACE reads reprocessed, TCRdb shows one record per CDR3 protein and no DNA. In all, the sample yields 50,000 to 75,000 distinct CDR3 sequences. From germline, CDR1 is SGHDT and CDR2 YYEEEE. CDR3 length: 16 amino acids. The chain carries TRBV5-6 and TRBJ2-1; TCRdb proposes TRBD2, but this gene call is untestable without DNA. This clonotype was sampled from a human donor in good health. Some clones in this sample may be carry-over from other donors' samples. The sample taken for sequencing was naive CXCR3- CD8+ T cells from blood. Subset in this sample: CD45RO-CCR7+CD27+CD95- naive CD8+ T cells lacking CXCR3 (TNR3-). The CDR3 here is CASSWDREESYNEQFF.